Described below is a single T cell receptor beta chain sequence and its context. The antigen remains undetermined. These data come from a study of cytomegalovirus exposure and HLA in healthy donors. As for the study in general: Within the Caucasian-associated ancestry cluster were 81% of the roughly 380 genotyped donors. Notes on the study in general: The study recorded around 160 TCR beta chains that were cytomegalovirus-associated.

PCR was performed using 60 Vbeta and 13 Jbeta primers. Clones were read by immunoSEQ multiplex PCR, and TCRdb kept only the in-frame ones, dropping some. The sample lists under 200,000 clones, 80% to 85% occurring once. V gave up 5 bases and J gave up 11 bases, with 15 bases separating them. Germline assignment: CDR1 PRHDT and CDR2 FYEKMQ (reference sequence). The CDR3 is 12 residues long. Sequencing was done on a sample of PBMCs. The receptor's source is a human donor in good health. This sequence joins TRBV13 and TRBJ2-5, with a weak D call TRBD2 (5 bases). As DNA, the CDR3 is TGTGCCAGCAGCCCCGTCGCGGGTGAGCAGTACTTC. Translated: CASSPVAGEQYF.